The sequence of this TCR beta chain was determined in a study of blood T cell repertoires in COVID-19. Participants spanned ages about 18 to 90 years and resided in roughly 22 US areas. Two negative PCRs, clearance, or symptom resolution were required of recovered Cohort 3 donors. This clone was detected a few times. Original analysis: Reference gene primer amplification in the assay estimated nucleated cell counts. The table came from immunoSEQ multiplex PCR; TCRdb's copy has only in-frame clones and leaves some out. V and J calls and clone size are as listed in that table; D and trimming were resolved from the DNA. Counted here are fewer than 400,000 clones, about 92% occurring once; the ten biggest clones make up about 18%. Germline CDR1 and CDR2: SGHTA and FQGTGA. The ends lost 5 bases at V and 4 bases at J; junction bases unmatched: 8. The CDR3 loop spans 14 amino acids.

The source is a woman aged 25-40 years who had recovered from COVID-19. The sequenced sample consisted of PBMCs or T cells enriched from blood (not recorded which). V gene TRBV7-3 combines with J gene TRBJ2-7, with TRBD1 matching over 7 bases. The CDR3: CASSPSRDSYEQYF. The CDR3 DNA reads as TGTGCCAGCAGCCCCAGCCGGGACAGTTACGAGCAGTACTTC.